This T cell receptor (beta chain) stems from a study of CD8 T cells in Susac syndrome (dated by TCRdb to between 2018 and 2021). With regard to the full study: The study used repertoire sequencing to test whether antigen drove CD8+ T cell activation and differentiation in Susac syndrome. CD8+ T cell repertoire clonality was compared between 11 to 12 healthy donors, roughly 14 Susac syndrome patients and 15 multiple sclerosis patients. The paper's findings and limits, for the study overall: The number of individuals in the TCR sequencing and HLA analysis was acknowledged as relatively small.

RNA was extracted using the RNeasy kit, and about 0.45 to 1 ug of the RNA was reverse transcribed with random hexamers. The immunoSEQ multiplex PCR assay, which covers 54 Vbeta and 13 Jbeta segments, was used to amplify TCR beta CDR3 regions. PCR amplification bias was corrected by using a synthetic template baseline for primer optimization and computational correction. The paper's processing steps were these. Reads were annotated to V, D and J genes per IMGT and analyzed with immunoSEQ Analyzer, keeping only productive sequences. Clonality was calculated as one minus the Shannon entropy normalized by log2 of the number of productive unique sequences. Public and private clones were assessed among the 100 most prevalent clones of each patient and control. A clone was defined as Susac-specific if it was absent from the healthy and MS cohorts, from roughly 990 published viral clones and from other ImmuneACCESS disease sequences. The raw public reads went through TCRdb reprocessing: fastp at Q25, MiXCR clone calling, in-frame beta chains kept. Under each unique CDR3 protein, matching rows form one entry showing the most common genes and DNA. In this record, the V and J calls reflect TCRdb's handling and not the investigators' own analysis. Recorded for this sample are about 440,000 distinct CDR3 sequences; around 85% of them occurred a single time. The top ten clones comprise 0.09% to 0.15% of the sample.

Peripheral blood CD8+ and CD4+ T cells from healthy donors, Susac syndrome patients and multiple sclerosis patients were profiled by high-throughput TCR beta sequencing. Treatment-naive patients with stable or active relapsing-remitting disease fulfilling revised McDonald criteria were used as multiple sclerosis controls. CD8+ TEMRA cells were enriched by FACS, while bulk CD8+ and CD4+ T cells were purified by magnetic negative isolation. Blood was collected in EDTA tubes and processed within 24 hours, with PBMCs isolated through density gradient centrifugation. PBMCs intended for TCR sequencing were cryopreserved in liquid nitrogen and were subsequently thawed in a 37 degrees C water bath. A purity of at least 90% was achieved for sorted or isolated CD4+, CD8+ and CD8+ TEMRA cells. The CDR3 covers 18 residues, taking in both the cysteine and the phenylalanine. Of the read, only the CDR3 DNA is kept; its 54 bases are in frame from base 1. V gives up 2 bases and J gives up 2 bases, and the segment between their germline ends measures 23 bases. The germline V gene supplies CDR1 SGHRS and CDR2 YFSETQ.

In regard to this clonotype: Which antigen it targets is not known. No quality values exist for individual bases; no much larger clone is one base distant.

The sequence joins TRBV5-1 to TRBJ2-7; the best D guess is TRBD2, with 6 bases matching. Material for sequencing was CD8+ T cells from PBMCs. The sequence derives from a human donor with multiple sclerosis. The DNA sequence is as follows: TGCGCCAGCAGCTTTATCCCTCCGACGGGCGGGAAAACCTACGAGCAGTACTTC. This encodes CASSFIPPTGGKTYEQYF. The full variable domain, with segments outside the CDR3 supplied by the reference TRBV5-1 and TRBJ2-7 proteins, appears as KAGVTQTPRYLIKTRGQQVTLSCSPISGHRSVSWYQQTPGQGLQFLFEYFSETQRNKGNFPGRFSGRQFSNSRSEMNVSTLELGDSALYLCASSFIPPTGGKTYEQYFGPGTRLTVT.